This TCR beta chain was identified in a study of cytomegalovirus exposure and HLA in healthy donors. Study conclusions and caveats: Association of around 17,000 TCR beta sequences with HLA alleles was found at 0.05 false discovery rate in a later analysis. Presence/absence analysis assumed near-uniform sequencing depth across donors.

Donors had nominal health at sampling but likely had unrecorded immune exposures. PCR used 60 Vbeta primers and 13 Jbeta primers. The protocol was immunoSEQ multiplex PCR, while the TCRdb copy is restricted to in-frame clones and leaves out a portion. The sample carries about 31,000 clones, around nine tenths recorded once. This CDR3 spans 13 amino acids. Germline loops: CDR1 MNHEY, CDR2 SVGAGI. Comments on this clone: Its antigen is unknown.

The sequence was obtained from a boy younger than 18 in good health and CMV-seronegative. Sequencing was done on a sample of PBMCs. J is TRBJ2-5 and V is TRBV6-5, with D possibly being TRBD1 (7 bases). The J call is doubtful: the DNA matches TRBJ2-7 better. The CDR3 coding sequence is TGTGCCAGTTCGGGGGACAGCTCCTACGAGCAGTACTTC. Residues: CASSGDSSYEQYF.